This paragraph reports one TCR beta chain. No antigen is known for it. Obtained from alopecia areata patients were lesional scalp punch biopsies along with peripheral blood. The data stem from a study of CD8+ T cells in alopecia areata. Study results and caveats: Compared with normal scalp, lesional scalp had higher clonality and more expanded CD8+ clones. In scalp samples, resident alphabeta T cells of normal skin are also sequenced.

V lost 0 bases and J lost 6, with 8 bases in between. The germline CDR1 and CDR2 sequences are GTSNPN and SVGIG (reference sequence). The CDR3 length is 13 residues. Sequencing used cDNA as its template, made by extracting RNA and reverse transcribing it. Measured with immunoSEQ multiplex PCR; TCRdb has only the in-frame clones, and not every one. The table shows 140,000 to 150,000 clones, with about half occurring only once. The source of this sequence is a human donor with alopecia areata. This sample comprised CD4+ T cells sorted from blood, obtained at week 0. The chain carries TRBV30 and TRBJ2-2; D remains ambiguous. The CDR3 loop is CAWSVYGPGELFF. The CDR3 DNA reads TGTGCCTGGAGTGTTTACGGGCCCGGGGAGCTGTTTTTT.